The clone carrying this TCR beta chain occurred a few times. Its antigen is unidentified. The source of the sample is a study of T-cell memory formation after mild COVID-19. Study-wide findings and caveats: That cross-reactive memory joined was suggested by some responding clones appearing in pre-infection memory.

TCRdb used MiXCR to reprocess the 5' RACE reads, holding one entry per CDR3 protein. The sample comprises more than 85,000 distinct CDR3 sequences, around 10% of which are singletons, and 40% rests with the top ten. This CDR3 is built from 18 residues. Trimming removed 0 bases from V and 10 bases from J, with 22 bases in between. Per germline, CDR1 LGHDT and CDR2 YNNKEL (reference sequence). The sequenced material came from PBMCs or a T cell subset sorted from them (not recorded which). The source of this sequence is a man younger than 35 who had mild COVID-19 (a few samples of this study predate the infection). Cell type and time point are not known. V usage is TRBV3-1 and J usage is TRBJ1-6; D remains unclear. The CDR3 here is CASSQDPGRRVLLSPLHF. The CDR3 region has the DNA TGTGCCAGCAGCCAAGATCCCGGTCGGAGGGTTCTCCTGTCACCCCTCCACTTT.